This TCR beta chain was recorded in a study of T-cell memory formation after mild COVID-19. V lost 7 bases to trimming and J lost 2 bases, with 11 bases between them. Germline V gene data show CDR1 as SQVTM and CDR2 as ANQGSEA. This CDR3 has 12 residues. TCRdb re-analysed the 5' RACE reads in MiXCR, keeping a single row per CDR3 protein. The sample consists of more than 300,000 distinct CDR3 sequences, around 20% of them appearing once. This TCR derives from a man aged 18 to 29 who had mild COVID-19 (a few samples of this study predate the infection). Cell type and time point are not known. This sequence joins TRBV29-1 and TRBJ2-5; tentative D call: TRBD2 (5 bases). What was sequenced was PBMCs or a T cell subset sorted from them (not recorded which). In nucleotides, the CDR3 is TGCAGCGCCACGGGGTTACAAGAGACCCAGTACTTC. Its translation: CSATGLQETQYF.